Sequencing of this T cell receptor (beta chain) was carried out in a study of cytomegalovirus exposure and HLA in healthy donors. A note on this clone: What it recognizes is unknown.

The PCR made use of 60 Vbeta and 13 Jbeta primers. This table comes from immunoSEQ multiplex PCR, and its TCRdb copy is limited to in-frame clones, with some not included. The data contain about 35,000 clones, less than 85% of them singletons. The study's findings and limits: In an earlier analysis, about 87% or about 30%: the productive usage of most TCR beta V segments. Testing in vitro showed three CMV-associated chains specific for CMV antigens. Cytomegalovirus status, reportedly, was diagnosed with high specificity and sensitivity by the classifier. A later analysis reportedly found that, within productive TCRs, an Asian-associated ancestry cluster had fewer N-insertions than the mean observed across the roughly 630 donors.

The specimen was PBMCs. The receptor comes from a woman under 40 in good health and CMV-seropositive.

The CDR3 nucleotides read TGTGCCAGCAGCCAAGTGATCCGGGGGGCTGAAGCTTTCTTT. Translating it yields CASSQVIRGAEAFF. The rearrangement uses TRBV14 and TRBJ1-1, with D possibly TRBD1 on 5 matching bases. Germline CDR1 is SGHDN and CDR2 is FVKESK. V was shortened by 1 base and J by 6 bases, with 12 bases between the two germline ends. CDR3 size: 14 residues.